This T cell receptor (beta chain) was sequenced for a study of control samples from healthy donors and cancer patients. Clones were sequenced by immunoSEQ multiplex PCR, and TCRdb holds only the in-frame ones, with some missing. Its table records about 210,000 clones. Germline CDR1 reads KGHSH; CDR2 reads LQKENI. This CDR3 is 13 amino acids long. V gave up 3 bases and J gave up 3 bases, with 8 bases separating them. The sample was blood. This chain joins TRBV18 and TRBJ1-1; D call uncertain. The sequence derives from a woman aged 25 to 45 in good health. The DNA of the CDR3 is TGTGCCAGCTCACCCCGAGGTGACACTGAAGCTTTCTTT. This translates into CASSPRGDTEAFF.